Each of the 21 T cell receptor beta chains below was sequenced from the same sample in a study of blood T cell repertoires in COVID-19. Method: immunoSEQ multiplex PCR; TCRdb's copy keeps in-frame clones and lacks some. Here the sample spans around 250,000 clones, roughly 80% being singletons. The sequenced material came from peripheral blood. These receptors all stem from a woman aged 18 to 35 with acute or convalescent COVID-19.

J is TRBJ2-2 and V is TRBV3-1 (or the pseudogene TRBV3-2); TRBD2 might be the D (5 bases). The germline V gene encodes CDR1 LGHDT and CDR2 YNNKEL (reference sequence). This CDR3 has 14 amino acids. The germline V and J ends were trimmed by 2 bases and 2 bases, with 6 bases remaining between them. The CDR3 reads CASSQSGNTGELFF. The CDR3 nucleotides read TGTGCCAGCAGCCAAAGCGGAAACACCGGGGAGCTGTTTTTT.

This clone was observed a handful of times. CDR3 sequence: CASSPIAGVRETQYF. The CDR3 DNA follows: TGTGCCAGCAGCCCCATAGCGGGAGTTCGAGAGACCCAGTACTTC. This rearrangement joins TRBV5-6 to TRBJ2-5, with 9 bases matching TRBD2. Germline CDR1 SGHDT, CDR2 YYEEEE. CDR3 length: 15 residues. V lost 4 bases and J lost 4; bases outside the gene matches: 8.

The CDR3 spells CASSPSTMGGRPDTQYF. CDR3 in DNA: TGCGCCAGCAGCCCTTCGACTATGGGCGGGCGCCCAGATACGCAGTATTTT. The rearrangement links TRBV4-3 to TRBJ2-3; D possibly corresponds to TRBD2 (5 bases). This CDR3 has 17 amino acids. Looked up from germline, CDR1 is LGHNA and CDR2 is YSLEER. Deletions cut 4 bases from V and 4 bases from J, with 21 bases between.

The rearrangement links TRBV9 to TRBJ2-1, with a weak D call TRBD2 (6 bases). V shed 0 bases and J shed 0 bases, with 13 bases lying between them. The CDR3 loop spans 17 amino acids. The germline CDR1 and CDR2 sequences are SGDLS and YYNGEE. The CDR3 region has the DNA TGTGCCAGCAGCGTAGCTGCCGGGAGTGGCTCCTACAATGAGCAGTTCTTC. Its translation: CASSVAAGSGSYNEQFF.

On this clone: This sample includes further DNA sequences coding for the same CDR3. The chain joins TRBV5-1 to TRBJ2-5; D may be TRBD2 (5 bases). The CDR3 sequence is 13 residues long. The germline V gene encodes CDR1 SGHRS and CDR2 YFSETQ. V gave up 0 bases and J gave up 2 bases, with 5 bases separating them. CDR3 nucleotide sequence: TGCGCCAGCAGCTTGGGCGGGCAAGAGACCCAGTACTTC. Its translation: CASSLGGQETQYF. The whole variable domain, remainder taken from reference TRBV5-1 and TRBJ2-5, is KAGVTQTPRYLIKTRGQQVTLSCSPISGHRSVSWYQQTPGQGLQFLFEYFSETQRNKGNFPGRFSGRQFSNSRSEMNVSTLELGDSALYLCASSLGGQETQYFGPGTRLLVL.

V usage is TRBV10-2 and J usage is TRBJ2-5, with TRBD2 matching 12 bases. J gave up 11 bases and V 8 bases, and 15 bases lay outside the gene matches. Germline loops: CDR1 WSHSY, CDR2 SAAADI. This CDR3 has 15 residues. The CDR3 region is CASAMTSGSAQEQYF. Written as DNA, the CDR3 is TGCGCCAGCGCGATGACTAGCGGGAGTGCTCAAGAGCAGTACTTC.

The rearrangement joins TRBV19 to TRBJ2-5, with a weak D call TRBD1 (7 bases). The ends were cut back, 5 bases at V and 4 bases at J, with 11 bases in the middle. CDR3 length: 13 residues. The germline V gene has CDR1 LNHDA and CDR2 SQIVND (reference sequence). CDR3 protein: CASSSQGGETQYF. The CDR3 bases are TGTGCCAGTAGTTCCCAGGGGGGAGAGACCCAGTACTTC. Full variable domain (outside the CDR3, taken from reference TRBV19 and TRBJ2-5): DGGITQSPKYLFRKEGQNVTLSCEQNLNHDAMYWYRQDPGQGLRLIYYSQIVNDFQKGDIAEGYSVSREKKESFPLTVTSAQKNPTAFYLCASSSQGGETQYFGPGTRLLVL.

The rearrangement joins TRBV19 to TRBJ2-4; the D gene is possibly TRBD2 (6 bases). Germline lookup yields CDR1 LNHDA and CDR2 SQIVND (reference sequence). V lost 7 bases and J lost 1, with 14 bases in between. The CDR3 runs 15 residues. The CDR3 region is CASTSGLAAKNIQYF. CDR3 DNA: TGTGCCAGTACAAGCGGGTTGGCGGCCAAAAACATTCAGTACTTC.

The chain joins TRBV24-1 to TRBJ2-6, with TRBD1 matching 10 bases. This CDR3 spans 21 amino acids. Germline V gene sequence: CDR1 KGHDR, CDR2 SFDVKD. J was trimmed by 0 bases and V by 4 bases; bases with no gene match: 14. In nucleotides, the CDR3 is TGTGCCACCAGTGAACCTCCGGGACAGGGGCCCATGAGCTCTGGGGCCAACGTCCTGACTTTC. Amino acids: CATSEPPGQGPMSSGANVLTF.

The chain combines TRBV19 with TRBJ1-5; possibly TRBD1 for D (5 bases). The germline V and J ends were trimmed by 7 bases and 1 base, with 14 bases remaining between them. This CDR3 region has 15 residues. The germline V gene encodes CDR1 LNHDA and CDR2 SQIVND (reference sequence). The CDR3 DNA reads TGTGCCAGTAAGCCCCCAGGGAGGAGCAATCAGCCCCAGCATTTT. Encoded protein: CASKPPGRSNQPQHF.

This clone has only one observation. The chain uses TRBV27 and TRBJ2-7, with a weak D call TRBD1 (5 bases). In germline, CDR1 is MNHEY, CDR2 SMNVEV (reference sequence). This CDR3 is 14 amino acids long. V was cut by 5 bases and J by 7 bases, with 18 bases left in between. CDR3 sequence (DNA): TGTGCCAGCAGTGACCGCGCCCAGGGTATTGAGCAGTACTTC. Encoded protein: CASSDRAQGIEQYF.

The V and J genes are TRBV28 and TRBJ2-7; TRBD2 aligns across 11 bases. The length of the CDR3 is 18 residues. With V trimmed by 5 bases and J by 0 bases, 12 bases remained unmatched. In germline, CDR1 is MDHEN, CDR2 SYDVKM. The CDR3 bases are TGTGCCAGCAGTACGCCGGGACTAGCGGACATACGCTCCTACGAGCAGTACTTC. It codes for CASSTPGLADIRSYEQYF. Full variable domain (missing parts from reference TRBV28 and TRBJ2-7): DVKVTQSSRYLVKRTGEKVFLECVQDMDHENMFWYRQDPGLGLRLIYFSYDVKMKEKGDIPEGYSVSREKKERFSLILESASTNQTSMYLCASSTPGLADIRSYEQYFGPGTRLTVT.

This chain uses TRBV30 with TRBJ1-6, with TRBD1 matching over 9 bases. Germline V lookup: CDR1 GTSNPN, CDR2 SVGIG (reference sequence). After removal of 3 bases from V and 7 bases from J, the junction contained 1 base not matched to a gene. The CDR3 is 13 amino acids. CDR3 protein: CAWRGQGNSPLHF. The CDR3 nucleotides are TGTGCCTGGAGAGGACAGGGGAATTCACCCCTCCACTTT.

This clone has only one observation. The chain employs TRBV27 and TRBJ2-5; D remains unclear. CDR3 length: 13 amino acids. Per the germline V gene, CDR1 is MNHEY and CDR2 is SMNVEV (reference sequence). V lost 1 base to trimming and J lost 0 bases, with 3 bases between them. CDR3 residues: CASSLFYQETQYF. CDR3 DNA sequence: TGTGCCAGCAGTTTATTCTACCAAGAGACCCAGTACTTC.

This clone was counted only a few times. The chain uses TRBV6-1 and TRBJ2-7; 8 bases match TRBD1. V was clipped by 3 bases and J by 4 bases; unmatched bases: 5. In germline, CDR1 is MNHNS, CDR2 SASEGT. The CDR3 is 14 residues long. The CDR3 loop is CASSDGQGIYEQYF. The CDR3 DNA is TGTGCCAGCAGTGACGGACAGGGTATTTACGAGCAGTACTTC.

This chain links TRBV7-2 with TRBJ2-1; D might be TRBD1 (5 bases). Trimming shortened V by 7 bases and J by 3 bases, and 16 bases separated the two germline ends. The CDR3 loop spans 15 amino acids. Germline assignment: CDR1 SGHTA and CDR2 FQGNSA. The CDR3 sequence: CASILVGQSYNEQFF. CDR3 bases: TGTGCCAGCATATTAGTGGGGCAAAGCTACAATGAGCAGTTCTTC.

This clone was found a few times. The chain carries TRBV7-9 and TRBJ2-1; TRBD1 aligns across 8 bases. This CDR3 has 11 residues. CDR1 is SEHNR and CDR2 is FQNEAQ in the germline V gene (reference sequence). The trim removed 6 bases at V and 11 bases at J, leaving 3 bases unmatched. For the CDR3, the DNA is TGTGCCAGCAGTCGGACAGGGCAGCAGTTCTTC. As protein: CASSRTGQQFF.

This clone was picked up one time. J is TRBJ2-7 and V is TRBV11-2; no clear D. In germline, CDR1 is SGHAT, CDR2 FQNNGV. There are 11 residues in the CDR3. V was clipped by 3 bases and J by 6 bases, with 6 bases between them. CDR3 nucleotides: TGTGCCAGCAGCTTTCAACTCGAGCAGTACTTC. Translated: CASSFQLEQYF.

The chain links TRBV10-1 to TRBJ1-1; TRBD1 might be the D (6 bases). In germline, CDR1 is WNHNN, CDR2 SYGVQD (reference sequence). This CDR3 contains 11 residues. V was trimmed by 6 bases and J by 11 bases, leaving 13 bases between them. CDR3 in amino acids: CASSLWGHAFF. The CDR3 DNA follows: TGCGCCAGCAGCTTGTGGGGGCACGCTTTCTTT.

This chain links TRBV6-5 with TRBJ1-1; maybe TRBD1 (5 bases). This CDR3 region has 15 residues. Germline CDR1 MNHEY, CDR2 SVGAGI. V lost 6 bases and J lost 0, with 14 bases in between. For the CDR3, the DNA is TGTGCCAGCAGCCGAAAGGGGTTCATGAACACTGAAGCTTTCTTT. Its protein product is CASSRKGFMNTEAFF.

The genes are TRBV21-1 and TRBJ2-1; the table calls TRBD2, which could not be checked here. TRBV21-1 is marked as a pseudogene. CDR3 length: 14 amino acids. This CDR3 is CASSKNSSYNEQFF. DNA for the CDR3: TGTGCCAGCAGCAAAAATTCTTCCTACAATGAGCAGTTCTTC.